The TCR beta chain under discussion was sequenced for a study of blood T cell repertoires in COVID-19. Study background: Sites across the United States, Italy and Spain contributed samples from acute and convalescent COVID-19. The analysed material was cDNA or gDNA that came from T cells, B-cell-depleted T cells, or PBMCs.

Clones were read by immunoSEQ multiplex PCR, and TCRdb kept only the in-frame ones, dropping some. This sample has about 400,000 clones, with roughly 86% found just once. The CDR3 is 14 residues long. Trimming left V 0 bases short and J 3 bases short, with 8 bases between. Germline CDR1 LGHNA, CDR2 YNFKEQ. V gene TRBV4-2 combines with J gene TRBJ1-1; D unresolved. The receptor was derived from a woman aged 40 to 55 with acute COVID-19. The material sequenced was PBMCs or T cells enriched from blood (not recorded which). Here the CDR3 DNA reads TGTGCCAGCAGCCAAGATCACCAGTACACTGAAGCTTTCTTT. Encoded protein: CASSQDHQYTEAFF.